This T cell receptor (beta chain) derives from a study of cytomegalovirus exposure and HLA in healthy donors. Findings and limits, study-wide: TCR sequences were mostly rare, though some public TCRs occurred in many donors.

The study ran its PCR with 60 Vbeta and 13 Jbeta primers. The assay was immunoSEQ multiplex PCR, and TCRdb's table has in-frame clones only and misses some. Here the sample spans 100,000 or so clones, more than 60% being singletons. A remark on this clone: Its antigen is unidentified.

The source of this sequence is a female donor in good health and CMV-seronegative. Sequencing was done on a sample of PBMCs.

CDR3: CASSEGGAGLMDTGELFF. In DNA form, the CDR3 reads TGTGCCAGCAGTGAAGGCGGGGCAGGGTTGATGGACACCGGGGAGCTGTTTTTT. V gene TRBV6-1 combines with J gene TRBJ2-2; D might be TRBD2 (6 bases). This CDR3 has 18 residues. Germline V CDR1 and CDR2: MNHNS, SASEGT. V lost 1 base and J 3 bases, leaving 18 bases between the germline ends.